Described below is a single T cell receptor beta chain sequence and its context. The source of the sample is a study of CD8+ T cells in alopecia areata. Documented treatment: oral pan-JAK inhibitor, 5-10 mg twice daily. V gave up 7 bases and J gave up 7 bases, with 2 bases separating them. The CDR3 contains 9 residues. Extracted from the samples, RNA was reverse transcribed into cDNA to serve as the sequencing template. Sequencing used immunoSEQ multiplex PCR; TCRdb keeps in-frame clones, though not all of them. The data show some 200,000 clones, around 56% seen once. The sequencing used CD4+ T cells sorted from blood, collected at week 4, from a patient treated with tofacitinib. The TCR was taken from a human donor with alopecia areata. The rearrangement joins TRBV23-1 to TRBJ2-4; D is unclear. TRBV23-1 is sorted into the ORF group, with uncertain function. The CDR3 coding sequence is TGCGCCAGCAACAACATTCAGTACTTC. Its translation: CASNNIQYF.